Below, 26 T cell receptor beta chains from the same sample are listed, as sequenced in a study of CD8 T cells in ankylosing spondylitis. In TCRdb, the 5' RACE reads were re-called with MiXCR into one record per CDR3 protein. The sample records under 250,000 distinct CDR3 sequences, roughly 6.6% being singletons. Their antigens remain unidentified. Findings of the study overall: Roughly eight highly homologous variants made up a TCR beta motif that seemed to typify ankylosing spondylitis blood.

The material sequenced was blood, either unsorted or a sorted T cell fraction (not recorded which). The receptors were sampled from a male donor with ankylosing spondylitis.

There are many counts of this clonotype. V is TRBV20-1 and J is TRBJ1-6; possible D gene TRBD1, 5 bases. Trimming pared 4 bases from V and 4 bases from J, leaving 11 bases between. The germline gives CDR1 DFQATT, CDR2 SNEGSKA (reference sequence). The CDR3 has 14 residues. CDR3 nucleotide sequence: TGCAGTGCTATAGGGGAGCTGTATAATTCACCCCTCCACTTT. Encoded protein: CSAIGELYNSPLHF.

The CDR3 nucleotides read TGTGCCAGCAGCTTGGAGGAGGGGGTAATAGGCCGCGCTGAAGCTTTCTTT. Translation: CASSLEEGVIGRAEAFF. The chain links TRBV5-5 to TRBJ1-1; weak D call: TRBD1 (6 bases). Trimming stripped 0 bases from V and 6 bases from J, with 21 bases between. CDR1 and CDR2 from the germline V gene are SGHKS and YYEKEE (reference sequence). The CDR3 covers 17 residues.

This clonotype showed up many times. The chain combines TRBV4-2 with TRBJ2-7, with D possibly TRBD2 on 5 matching bases. The CDR3 has 14 amino acids. Germline V CDR1 and CDR2: LGHNA, YNFKEQ. V gave up 3 bases and J gave up 3 bases, with 12 bases separating them. For the CDR3, the DNA is TGTGCCAGCAGCCAGAGAAGGACTGGCTACGAGCAGTACTTC. It specifies CASSQRRTGYEQYF.

The sample holds many counts of this clonotype. J is TRBJ1-1 and V is TRBV12-3 or TRBV12-4; no clear D. The CDR3 has 12 residues. The V end lost 6 bases, the J end lost 5 bases, and 10 bases lay between the germline ends. CDR3 protein: CASSPHTTEAFF. The CDR3 nucleotides read TGTGCCAGCAGCCCACACACGACTGAAGCTTTCTTT.

There are a few counts of this clonotype. J is TRBJ1-4 and V is TRBV15, with TRBD1 as a possible D gene (5 bases). V lost 5 bases and J 7 bases, leaving 14 bases between the germline ends. CDR1 is LNHNV and CDR2 is YYDKDF in the germline V gene (reference sequence). The CDR3 runs 14 residues. The CDR3 spells CATSGRGFGEKLFF. The CDR3 nucleotides read TGTGCCACCAGCGGCCGGGGGTTCGGTGAAAAACTGTTTTTT.

This rearrangement joins TRBV11-2 to TRBJ1-1, with a tentative D call TRBD1 (5 bases). The CDR3 sequence is 16 residues long. Germline V CDR1 and CDR2: SGHAT, FQNNGV. Trimming stripped 4 bases from V and 8 bases from J, with 23 bases between. The chain's CDR3 is CASSSRGTRPFLEAFF. In nucleotides, the CDR3 is TGTGCCAGCAGCTCACGAGGGACCAGACCGTTTCTAGAAGCTTTCTTT.

Sample share makes this clonotype medium-sized. This chain uses TRBV5-5 with TRBJ2-1; D is undetermined. The CDR3 is 13 residues long. Germline CDR1 and CDR2: SGHKS and YYEKEE (reference sequence). V was clipped by 0 bases and J by 5 bases, with 6 bases between them. CDR3 bases: TGTGCCAGCAGCTTGGCCCCAGACAATGAGCAGTTCTTC. The encoded protein is CASSLAPDNEQFF.

A word on this clonotype: A much larger clone differs by one base, so this may be a read error. The chain uses TRBV5-1 and TRBJ2-7; TRBD1 might be the D (6 bases). CDR3 size: 14 residues. Trimming cost V 4 bases and J 6 bases, with 17 bases left between them. In germline, CDR1 is SGHRS, CDR2 YFSETQ. As DNA, the CDR3 is TGCGCCAGCAGCGATACAGGGTCGGGTTGCGAGCAGTACTTC. This translates into CASSDTGSGCEQYF.

Ten or more counts support this clonotype. The chain uses TRBV5-5 and TRBJ2-3, with 10 bases aligning to TRBD1. The CDR3 length is 14 residues. Germline assignment: CDR1 SGHKS and CDR2 YYEKEE (reference sequence). V lost 3 bases, J lost 4 bases, and 2 bases stayed unmatched. The CDR3 loop reads CASSSGTGADTQYF. CDR3 DNA: TGTGCCAGCAGCTCCGGGACAGGGGCAGATACGCAGTATTTT.

This clonotype was observed at least ten times. The rearrangement uses TRBV5-6 and TRBJ2-1; 8 bases are a match to TRBD2. This CDR3 is built from 15 residues. CDR1 SGHDT and CDR2 YYEEEE come from the germline V gene. V gave up 7 bases and J gave up 3 bases; unmatched junction bases: 9. The CDR3 here is CASLNAGGYYNEQFF. Here the CDR3 DNA reads TGTGCCAGCCTGAATGCGGGGGGTTACTACAATGAGCAGTTCTTC.

This clonotype was seen at least ten times. The chain joins TRBV5-1 to TRBJ2-7; D might be TRBD1 or TRBD2, each matching 6 bases. The germline CDR1 and CDR2 sequences are SGHRS and YFSETQ. The V end lost 5 bases, the J end lost 6 bases, and 12 bases lay between the germline ends. This CDR3 has 12 residues. The CDR3 loop reads CASRSGGGEQYF. The CDR3 DNA reads as TGCGCCAGCAGGAGCGGAGGGGGCGAGCAGTACTTC.

This clonotype was detected many times. The rearrangement joins TRBV5-4 to TRBJ1-2, with D maybe TRBD1 (6 bases). The CDR3 has 18 residues. From germline, CDR1 is SGHNT and CDR2 YYREEE (reference sequence). V shed 1 base and J shed 0 bases, with 19 bases lying between them. The CDR3 is CASSLKGGATGANYGYTF. DNA of the CDR3: TGTGCCAGCAGCTTGAAGGGGGGTGCGACAGGTGCTAACTATGGCTACACCTTC.

A note on this clonotype: An end of the junction does not agree with germline; a read error may underlie this. This rearrangement joins TRBV6-6 to TRBJ1-3, with TRBD1 matching 7 bases. This CDR3 is 11 amino acids long. Germline CDR1 reads MNHNY; CDR2 reads SVGAGI (reference sequence). This CDR3 reads CASRTGTVGSF. The CDR3 coding sequence is TGTGCCAGCAGAACCGGGACAGTGGGATCTTTT.

This clonotype has at least ten counts. The V gene is TRBV7-2, the J gene TRBJ1-1, with 9 bases that match TRBD1. J gave up 10 bases and V 5 bases, and 14 bases lay outside the gene matches. This CDR3 comprises 15 residues. The V gene's germline CDR1 is SGHTA and CDR2 FQGNSA. The CDR3 sequence: CASSLDTGGLATAFF. The CDR3 DNA follows: TGTGCCAGCAGCCTAGATACAGGGGGCCTGGCGACAGCTTTCTTT.

The table lists this clonotype with many counts. V and J are TRBV20-1 and TRBJ1-2; 7 bases map to TRBD1. The CDR3 totals 15 residues. Trimming removed 3 bases from V and 3 bases from J; junction bases left unmatched: 10. Germline V gene lookup returns CDR1 DFQATT and CDR2 SNEGSKA (reference sequence). CDR3: CSARDDRESHYGYTF. The DNA of the CDR3 is TGCAGTGCTAGGGATGACAGGGAATCTCACTATGGCTACACCTTC.

This clonotype was found many times. V usage is TRBV9 and J usage is TRBJ1-2; no clear D. The CDR3 is 13 amino acids. V was clipped by 4 bases and J by 3 bases, with 10 bases between them. Germline V gene sequence: CDR1 SGDLS, CDR2 YYNGEE. Here the CDR3 DNA reads TGTGCCAGCAGCCCCCCAGGAGACTATGGCTACACCTTC. Protein product: CASSPPGDYGYTF.

At least ten counts were recorded for this clonotype. The chain joins TRBV7-9 to TRBJ1-2; 7 bases line up with TRBD1. CDR1 is SEHNR and CDR2 is FQNEAQ in the germline V gene (reference sequence). The CDR3 consists of 14 residues. After removal of 2 bases from V and 4 bases from J, the junction contained 4 bases not matched to a gene. The CDR3 coding sequence is TGTGCCAGCAGCTTATCCGGGACAGTCTATGGCTACACCTTC. It yields the protein CASSLSGTVYGYTF.

This clonotype was seen repeatedly, ten times or more. The chain uses TRBV4-1 and TRBJ1-1; tentative D call: TRBD1 (5 bases). CDR1 is MGHRA, CDR2 YSYEKL, per germline. This CDR3 is built from 13 residues. Trimming stripped 1 base from V and 6 bases from J, with 9 bases between. The CDR3 loop is CASSQGGGSEAFF. The CDR3 nucleotides read TGCGCCAGCAGCCAAGGTGGGGGTTCTGAAGCTTTCTTT.

This clonotype has at least ten counts. In DNA form, the CDR3 reads TGTGCCATCAGCGAGGGGACTAGCGGGGAAACCTACGAGCAGTACTTC. It specifies CAISEGTSGETYEQYF. The chain joins TRBV10-3 to TRBJ2-7; 13 bases are shared with TRBD2. J lost 2 bases, V lost 6 bases, and 7 bases had no gene match. CDR1 and CDR2 (germline): ENHRY, SYGVKD. The CDR3 contains 16 residues.

This clonotype has a count of ten or more. This chain joins TRBV7-9 and TRBJ1-6; 10 bases map to TRBD1. The trim removed 6 bases at V and 10 bases at J, leaving 9 bases unmatched. The CDR3 runs to 15 residues. CDR1 and CDR2 from the germline V gene are SEHNR and FQNEAQ (reference sequence). The CDR3 DNA reads as TGTGCCAGCAGGGACGGGACAGGGGAGCGGTCACCCCTCCACTTT. This translates into CASRDGTGERSPLHF.

The chain couples TRBV25-1 to TRBJ2-1; D unresolved. Trimming pared 4 bases from V and 5 bases from J, leaving 15 bases between. The CDR3 is 15 amino acids. CDR1 is MGHDK, CDR2 SYGVNS, per germline. The CDR3 DNA is TGTGCCAGCAGTGTATCGCCAGACGAAAACAATGAGCAGTTCTTC. It is translated as CASSVSPDENNEQFF.

The table lists this clonotype with many counts. The chain carries TRBV9 and TRBJ1-1, with 9 bases matching TRBD1. Germline V gene lookup returns CDR1 SGDLS and CDR2 YYNGEE. The length of the CDR3 is 15 residues. The V segment lost 3 bases and the J segment 0 bases; nucleotides outside the gene matches: 3. CDR3 amino acids: CASSGDRDMNTEAFF. DNA of the CDR3: TGTGCCAGCAGCGGGGACAGGGATATGAACACTGAAGCTTTCTTT.

The chain recombines TRBV7-9 with TRBJ1-5, with D possibly being TRBD1 (6 bases). CDR3 length equals 13 residues. Germline V gives CDR1 SEHNR, CDR2 FQNEAQ (reference sequence). Trimming pared 4 bases from V and 10 bases from J, leaving 14 bases between. The CDR3 protein is CASSWGTRGPQHF. The CDR3 nucleotides read TGTGCCAGCAGCTGGGGCACCAGGGGACCCCAGCATTTT.

The genes are TRBV27 and TRBJ2-5; D gene unclear. This CDR3 contains 11 residues. The germline V and J ends were trimmed by 10 bases and 0 bases, with 6 bases remaining between them. CDR1 is MNHEY, CDR2 SMNVEV, per germline (reference sequence). The CDR3, as DNA: TGTGCCACCCAATACCAAGAGACCCAGTACTTC. Its translation is CATQYQETQYF.

At least ten counts were recorded for this clonotype. This chain uses TRBV12-3 or TRBV12-4 with TRBJ2-7, with unresolved D. The CDR3 runs 11 residues. Trimming took 2 bases from V and 6 from J, leaving 5 bases between them. The DNA for the CDR3 is TGTGCCAGCAGTTTAAGTGGCGAGCAGTACTTC. It yields the protein CASSLSGEQYF.

In its sample, this clonotype was seen many times. The chain couples TRBV2 to TRBJ2-7, with a possible D match to TRBD1 (6 bases). The germline V gene has CDR1 SNHLY and CDR2 FYNNEI. The V gene lost 0 bases and the J gene lost 2 bases, with 14 bases spanning the gap. The CDR3 runs to 16 residues. The CDR3: CASSEAVGTKTYEQYF. CDR3 bases: TGTGCCAGCAGTGAAGCGGTCGGGACAAAGACCTACGAGCAGTACTTC.